Each of the 22 T cell receptor beta chains below was sequenced from the same sample in a study of post-analysis software for immune sequencing data. The TCR beta cDNA libraries carried unique molecular identifiers. Via MiXCR, TCRdb re-called the PCR reads, giving one row per CDR3 protein. Altogether fewer than 850,000 distinct CDR3 sequences are present, about 27% being singletons, with the ten largest covering roughly 0.54%. Findings of the study overall: Compared with controls, patients had more of five or six TRBV segments, including TRBV5-6, TRBV5-1 and TRBV20-1.

Which antigens these TCRs recognize remains unknown. Input material: blood. The receptors shown here come from a girl aged 5-17 years with multiple sclerosis.

The chain has TRBV27 and TRBJ2-5; D gene ambiguous. This CDR3 has 11 amino acids. CDR1 and CDR2 (germline): MNHEY, SMNVEV (reference sequence). The V end lost 8 bases, the J end lost 5 bases, and 9 bases lay between the germline ends. CDR3 sequence: CASGRRETQYF. The CDR3 nucleotides read TGTGCCAGCGGCCGTCGGGAGACCCAGTACTTC.

This clonotype was picked up many times. This chain joins TRBV10-1 and TRBJ2-5; D remains ambiguous. This CDR3 is 12 amino acids long. Per the germline V gene, CDR1 is WNHNN and CDR2 is SYGVQD (reference sequence). Trimming stripped 9 bases from V and 2 bases from J, with 10 bases between. The CDR3: CARTNSQETQYF. The CDR3 region has the DNA TGCGCCAGGACGAATTCACAAGAGACCCAGTACTTC.

This clonotype was seen only a few times. The V and J genes are TRBV25-1 and TRBJ1-1; possibly TRBD1 for D (6 bases). CDR3 length: 12 residues. Trimming took off 3 bases at V and 8 bases at J, with 10 bases between the two ends. Germline V gene data show CDR1 as MGHDK and CDR2 as SYGVNS. The CDR3 here is CASSDFDREAFF. The CDR3 nucleotides read TGTGCCAGCAGTGACTTCGACAGGGAAGCTTTCTTT.

In this sample, this clonotype turned up a few times. This rearrangement joins TRBV10-3 to TRBJ1-2, with D maybe TRBD1 (5 bases). The CDR3 is 16 amino acids. The V end lost 3 bases, the J end lost 8 bases, and 22 bases lay between the germline ends. Germline loops: CDR1 ENHRY, CDR2 SYGVKD. This CDR3 is CAISDLFFGTEGGYTF. CDR3 bases: TGTGCCATCAGTGACTTGTTTTTTGGGACGGAAGGGGGCTACACCTTC.

The V and J genes are TRBV4-3 and TRBJ2-1, with 8 nucleotides matching TRBD1. Germline CDR1 and CDR2: LGHNA and YSLEER. J was trimmed by 8 bases and V by 3 bases; bases with no gene match: 6. The CDR3 has 14 residues. The CDR3 DNA reads as TGCGCCAGCAGCCACGGACAGGGAACCGATGAGCAGTTCTTC. Amino acid sequence: CASSHGQGTDEQFF.

The chain links TRBV28 to TRBJ2-3; 7 bases fit TRBD2. The trim removed 8 bases at V and 7 bases at J, leaving 15 bases unmatched. The germline gives CDR1 MDHEN, CDR2 SYDVKM. CDR3 size: 15 residues. This chain's CDR3 is CASESPREACHTQYF. The CDR3 coding sequence is TGTGCCAGCGAAAGCCCCCGGGAGGCTTGCCATACGCAGTATTTT.

This clonotype was picked up a small number of times. The V call is TRBV3-1, the J call TRBJ2-5, with D maybe TRBD1 (5 bases). V was clipped by 4 bases and J by 5 bases, with 11 bases between them. Germline CDR1 LGHDT, CDR2 YNNKEL (reference sequence). The CDR3 length is 13 residues. The CDR3 is CASSLPGWETQYF. In nucleotides, the CDR3 is TGTGCCAGCAGCCTTCCAGGGTGGGAGACCCAGTACTTC.

The V and J genes are TRBV12-3 or TRBV12-4 and TRBJ2-1; D call uncertain. Trimming stripped 3 bases from V and 5 bases from J, with 8 bases between. The CDR3 is made up of 13 amino acids. CDR3 loop: CASSFTENNEQFF. The DNA for the CDR3 is TGTGCCAGCAGTTTCACAGAAAACAATGAGCAGTTCTTC.

DNA of the CDR3: TGTGCCAGCAGTGCCGACAGATATCAGCCCCAGCATTTT. Amino acid sequence: CASSADRYQPQHF. The rearrangement joins TRBV6-1 to TRBJ1-5; D may be TRBD1 (5 bases). CDR3 length: 13 residues. Trimming removed 4 bases from V and 5 bases from J, with 9 bases in between. In germline, CDR1 is MNHNS, CDR2 SASEGT.

This clonotype was detected a few times. The chain is built from TRBV20-1 and TRBJ1-2, with TRBD1 as a possible D gene (5 bases). CDR3 length: 11 amino acids. Germline V gene sequence: CDR1 DFQATT, CDR2 SNEGSKA (reference sequence). The V end lost 4 bases, the J end lost 7 bases, and 10 bases lay between the germline ends. CDR3 DNA: TGCAGTGCTATGTGGCAGGGTGGCTACACCTTC. Its protein is CSAMWQGGYTF.

The chain links TRBV5-1 to TRBJ2-5; 8 positions match TRBD2. Germline V CDR1 and CDR2: SGHRS, YFSETQ. V lost 4 bases and J lost 5; bases outside the gene matches: 10. This CDR3 has 15 amino acids. The CDR3 bases are TGCGCCAGCAGCAGTGGACTAGCTCGAATGGAGACCCAGTACTTC. Translation: CASSSGLARMETQYF.

V is TRBV7-8 and J is TRBJ2-3, with D perhaps TRBD1 (5 bases). This CDR3 region has 15 residues. V was trimmed by 7 bases and J by 0 bases, leaving 14 bases between them. Germline values: CDR1 SGHVS, CDR2 FQNEAQ. In DNA, the CDR3 is TGTGCCAGCATGTTGAGAGCAGGGAGCACAGATACGCAGTATTTT. The encoded protein is CASMLRAGSTDTQYF.

The genes are TRBV20-1 and TRBJ2-1; 9 bases agree with TRBD2. V dropped 3 bases and J dropped 7; count of bases not matched to a gene: 7. CDR3 length: 14 amino acids. CDR1 and CDR2 (germline): DFQATT, SNEGSKA (reference sequence). The CDR3 nucleotides are TGCAGTGCTAGCTACTTAGCGGGGGTTAATGAGCAGTTCTTC. This encodes CSASYLAGVNEQFF.

The genes are TRBV5-1 and TRBJ2-1; D is perhaps TRBD2 (6 bases). Germline values: CDR1 SGHRS, CDR2 YFSETQ. The CDR3 contains 17 residues. Trimming stripped 0 bases from V and 8 bases from J, with 21 bases between. The CDR3 loop reads CASSLESGPSGWDEQFF. CDR3 coding DNA: TGCGCCAGCAGCTTGGAAAGCGGGCCTTCCGGGTGGGATGAGCAGTTCTTC.

This clonotype was picked up a small number of times. The chain has TRBV6-2 or TRBV6-3 and TRBJ2-5; D is unclear. CDR3 length: 15 residues. V dropped 4 bases and J dropped 5 bases, with 17 bases sitting between them. The germline V gene has CDR1 MNHEY and CDR2 SVGEGT. The CDR3 sequence is CASSFITLQEETQYF. In DNA, the CDR3 is TGTGCCAGCAGTTTCATCACTCTCCAGGAGGAGACCCAGTACTTC.

The chain employs TRBV11-3 and TRBJ2-1; D possibly corresponds to TRBD1 (6 bases). Trimming took 5 bases from V and 9 from J, leaving 14 bases between them. Germline V lookup: CDR1 SGHNT, CDR2 YENEEA. This CDR3 spans 13 amino acids. CDR3 bases: TGTGCCAGCAGCCCAGGTGTCAGGGGTGAGCAGTTCTTC. This translates into CASSPGVRGEQFF.

This clonotype has ten or more counts. DNA for the CDR3: TGCAGTGCTAGAGTTGGCAGGATAGGAGATACGCAGTATTTT. The encoded protein is CSARVGRIGDTQYF. The V gene is TRBV20-1, the J gene TRBJ2-3, with no clear D. CDR3 length: 14 residues. Trimming left V 1 base short and J 5 bases short, with 13 bases between. Germline V gene lookup returns CDR1 DFQATT and CDR2 SNEGSKA (reference sequence).

The DNA for the CDR3 is TGCGCCAGCAGCCAAGAGGGCGGCCACTACGAGCAGTACTTC. Translating gives CASSQEGGHYEQYF. This chain links TRBV4-3 with TRBJ2-7; the D is unclear. Germline V gives CDR1 LGHNA, CDR2 YSLEER. This CDR3 is built from 14 residues. Trimming took 0 bases from V and 3 from J, leaving 9 bases between them.

The CDR3 coding sequence is TGCAGTGCGCTCGGGGTAACCTACGAGCAGTACTTC. Amino acids: CSALGVTYEQYF. The rearrangement links TRBV20-1 to TRBJ2-7; a possible D gene is TRBD2 (5 bases). V was pared by 6 bases and J by 2 bases, with 11 bases between. The CDR3 runs 12 residues. Germline CDR1 reads DFQATT; CDR2 reads SNEGSKA (reference sequence).

This clonotype came up many times. The genes are TRBV7-2 and TRBJ1-2; D ambiguous. The CDR3 extends over 15 amino acids. Germline V gene data show CDR1 as SGHTA and CDR2 as FQGNSA. Trimming shortened V by 1 base and J by 2 bases, and 11 bases separated the two germline ends. CDR3 bases: TGTGCCAGCAGCTTAGTGTCGGCATCGAACTATGGCTACACCTTC. This translates into CASSLVSASNYGYTF.

This chain joins TRBV28 and TRBJ2-1; TRBD1 matches at 9 bases. The CDR3 totals 16 residues. In germline, CDR1 is MDHEN, CDR2 SYDVKM. V trimming: 6 bases; J trimming: 3 bases; junction bases outside the gene matches: 9. The CDR3 DNA sequence: TGTGCCAGCAGACCCCTGACAGGGGGGATCTACAATGAGCAGTTCTTC. Residues: CASRPLTGGIYNEQFF.

This chain connects TRBV7-9 to TRBJ2-3; 8 nucleotides align to TRBD2. Trimming cost V 5 bases and J 10 bases; bases outside gene matches: 17. Germline V CDR1 and CDR2: SEHNR, FQNEAQ (reference sequence). The CDR3 length is 16 residues. This CDR3 reads CASSQLTGTSREAQYF. In nucleotides, the CDR3 is TGTGCCAGCAGCCAATTAACCGGGACTAGTCGAGAAGCGCAGTATTTT.